One sample yielded the 17 T cell receptor beta chains listed below, sequenced in a study of T-cell memory formation after mild COVID-19. TCRdb independently ran MiXCR on the 5' RACE reads; one entry per CDR3 protein. The sample lists hundreds of thousands of distinct CDR3 sequences, 25% to 30% occurring once. The sequenced sample consisted of PBMCs or a T cell subset sorted from them (not recorded which). Receptors originate from an adult woman who had mild COVID-19 (a few samples of this study predate the infection). Cell type and time point are not known.

This clonotype was counted between two and nine times. This rearrangement joins TRBV5-1 to TRBJ2-1; TRBD1 matches at 7 bases. Per germline, CDR1 SGHRS and CDR2 YFSETQ. The CDR3 extends over 15 amino acids. J was trimmed by 8 bases and V by 0 bases; bases with no gene match: 8. For the CDR3, the DNA is TGCGCCAGCAGCTTGGGAGCCGGGACAGTGGATGAGCAGTTCTTC. Translating gives CASSLGAGTVDEQFF.

V usage is TRBV7-9 and J usage is TRBJ2-3; D remains unclear. This CDR3 spans 13 amino acids. V was cut by 3 bases and J by 4 bases, with 8 bases left in between. Per the germline V gene, CDR1 is SEHNR and CDR2 is FQNEAQ (reference sequence). CDR3 amino acids: CASSFDWADTQYF. CDR3 DNA sequence: TGTGCCAGCAGCTTCGATTGGGCAGATACGCAGTATTTT.

V usage is TRBV7-9 and J usage is TRBJ1-3; possible D gene TRBD1, 5 bases. V was pared by 1 base and J by 2 bases, with 12 bases between. CDR3 length equals 16 residues. Germline-derived CDR1 and CDR2 are SEHNR and FQNEAQ (reference sequence). The CDR3 here is CASSLVAGLAGNTIYF. CDR3 bases: TGTGCCAGCAGCTTAGTGGCAGGGCTGGCTGGAAACACCATATATTTT. The full variable domain, its missing parts supplied by reference TRBV7-9 and TRBJ1-3, is DTGVSQNPRHKITKRGQNVTFRCDPISEHNRLYWYRQTLGQGPEFLTYFQNEAQLEKSRLLSDRFSAERPKGSFSTLEIQRTEQGDSAMYLCASSLVAGLAGNTIYFGEGSWLTVV.

This clonotype was detected only a few times. V gene TRBV7-8 combines with J gene TRBJ2-7, with unresolved D. Trimming took 4 bases from V and 6 from J, leaving 16 bases between them. Germline V CDR1 and CDR2: SGHVS, FQNEAQ. There are 14 residues in the CDR3. This chain's CDR3 is CASSSSSVRGEQYF. In nucleotides, the CDR3 is TGTGCCAGCAGCTCCAGCAGTGTCAGAGGCGAGCAGTACTTC.

The J gene is TRBJ1-6, the V gene TRBV6-5; D ambiguous. Trimming cost V 7 bases and J 7 bases, with 14 bases left between them. Germline V gene lookup returns CDR1 MNHEY and CDR2 SVGAGI. There are 14 residues in the CDR3. The CDR3, as DNA: TGTGCCAGCACGGCTGAAATTCTGAATTCACCCCTCCACTTT. It translates to CASTAEILNSPLHF.

This chain uses TRBV20-1 with TRBJ2-5, with no clear D. Germline CDR1 reads DFQATT; CDR2 reads SNEGSKA (reference sequence). The CDR3 covers 14 residues. Trimming shortened V by 2 bases and J by 6 bases, and 16 bases separated the two germline ends. The chain's CDR3 is CSARYPGLLKTQYF. CDR3 coding DNA: TGCAGTGCTAGATATCCCGGGCTTTTAAAGACCCAGTACTTC.

V gene TRBV5-1 combines with J gene TRBJ2-7, with D maybe TRBD1 (6 bases). Trimming stripped 5 bases from V and 2 bases from J, with 14 bases between. CDR1 is SGHRS, CDR2 YFSETQ, per germline. The CDR3 is 14 amino acids. The CDR3 loop reads CASSWTASTYEQYF. The CDR3 coding sequence is TGCGCCAGCAGTTGGACAGCTTCAACCTACGAGCAGTACTTC.

The V gene is TRBV12-3 or TRBV12-4, the J gene TRBJ2-2; weak D call: TRBD2 (6 bases). Between the trimmed V and J ends, which lost 5 bases and 4 bases, there was a span of 11 bases. This CDR3 has 14 residues. CDR3 sequence (DNA): TGTGCCAGCAGTACGGGACTGATCACCGGGGAGCTGTTTTTT. Residues: CASSTGLITGELFF.

The genes are TRBV6-5 and TRBJ1-6, with D possibly matching TRBD1 (5 bases). Trimming removed 0 bases from V and 6 bases from J, with 18 bases in between. Germline loops: CDR1 MNHEY, CDR2 SVGAGI. The CDR3 totals 18 residues. CDR3 amino acids: CASSYSRWGPTLNSPLHF. The CDR3 nucleotides read TGTGCCAGCAGTTACTCGAGATGGGGACCAACCCTTAATTCACCCCTCCACTTT.

This clonotype occurred a few times. The V and J genes are TRBV7-9 and TRBJ2-2; D not certain. Trimming removed 1 base at V and 3 bases at J, with 6 bases between. CDR3 length: 14 residues. CDR1 is SEHNR, CDR2 FQNEAQ, per germline (reference sequence). The CDR3 region is CASSLDPDTGELFF. In nucleotides, the CDR3 is TGTGCCAGCAGCTTAGATCCGGACACCGGGGAGCTGTTTTTT.

This clonotype was seen a few times. The chain couples TRBV4-2 to TRBJ2-1, with a weak D call TRBD2 (7 bases). Germline assignment: CDR1 LGHNA and CDR2 YNFKEQ. The CDR3 runs to 15 residues. Deletions cut 4 bases from V and 5 bases from J, with 15 bases between. In DNA form, the CDR3 reads TGTGCCAGCAGCCCTCTGAGGGGGGGCCACAATGAGCAGTTCTTC. Protein: CASSPLRGGHNEQFF.

This clonotype was detected many times. The CDR3 bases are TGTGCCAGCAGTGATCGGACCGGGTACAATGAGCAGTTCTTC. Translated: CASSDRTGYNEQFF. The chain combines TRBV2 with TRBJ2-1; D is undetermined. The CDR3 totals 14 residues. V shed 3 bases and J shed 4 bases, with 10 bases lying between them. From germline, CDR1 is SNHLY and CDR2 FYNNEI.

This clonotype was picked up a small number of times. The genes are TRBV27 and TRBJ2-5; 12 bases are a match to TRBD2. CDR1 and CDR2 (germline): MNHEY, SMNVEV (reference sequence). The CDR3 consists of 14 residues. With V trimmed by 5 bases and J by 5 bases, 3 bases remained unmatched. For the CDR3, the DNA is TGTGCCAGCAGTAGACTAGCGGGAGAGGAGACCCAGTACTTC. This translates into CASSRLAGEETQYF.

This clonotype has just a few counts. The CDR3 protein is CASSLGGGASGRWNEQFF. In nucleotides, the CDR3 is TGTGCCAGCAGCTTAGGGGGAGGGGCTAGCGGGAGGTGGAATGAGCAGTTCTTC. The genes are TRBV7-2 and TRBJ2-1; 11 bases fit TRBD2. The J segment lost 7 bases and the V segment lost 1 base, leaving 12 bases of the junction unmatched. The CDR3 spans 18 residues. Germline V gene sequence: CDR1 SGHTA, CDR2 FQGNSA.

This clonotype has more than one count but fewer than ten. This chain uses TRBV19 with TRBJ1-1, with D hard to call. Germline assignment: CDR1 LNHDA and CDR2 SQIVND (reference sequence). CDR3 length: 15 amino acids. The V and J ends lost 4 bases and 4 bases respectively, with 16 bases between them. The CDR3 here is CASSKYRALGTEAFF. CDR3 nucleotides: TGTGCCAGTAGTAAATACCGGGCGCTCGGCACTGAAGCTTTCTTT.

The genes are TRBV7-3 and TRBJ1-1, with 9 bases fitting TRBD1. CDR1 SGHTA and CDR2 FQGTGA come from the germline V gene. The V gene end was trimmed by 1 base and the J gene end by 11 bases; junction bases not matched to a gene: 5. CDR3 length: 13 residues. This chain's CDR3 is CASSLRGTGTAFF. The DNA of the CDR3 is TGTGCCAGCAGCTTAAGGGGGACAGGGACGGCTTTCTTT.

This clonotype has a count of ten or more. V and J are TRBV4-1 and TRBJ2-3; D unresolved. CDR3 length equals 14 residues. Germline loops: CDR1 MGHRA, CDR2 YSYEKL. The V gene lost 1 base and the J gene lost 0 bases, with 5 bases spanning the gap. The CDR3 spells CASSQAASTDTQYF. CDR3 nucleotides: TGCGCCAGCAGCCAAGCAGCTAGCACAGATACGCAGTATTTT.